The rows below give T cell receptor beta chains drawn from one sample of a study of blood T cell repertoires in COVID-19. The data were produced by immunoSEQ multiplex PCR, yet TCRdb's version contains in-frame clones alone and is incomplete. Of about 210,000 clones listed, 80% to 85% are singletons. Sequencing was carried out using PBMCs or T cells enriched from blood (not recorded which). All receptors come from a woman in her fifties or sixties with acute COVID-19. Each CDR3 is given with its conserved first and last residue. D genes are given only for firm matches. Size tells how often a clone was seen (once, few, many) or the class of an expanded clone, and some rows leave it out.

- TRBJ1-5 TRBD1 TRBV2 TGTGCCAGCAGTGACCCAGGACAGGTTGTGGGCAATCAGCCCCAGCATTTT CASSDPGQVVGNQPQHF
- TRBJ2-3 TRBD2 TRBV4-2 TGTGCCAGCAGCCCCCCCAGGAGTATTAGCGGGACTCTTCACACAGATACGCAGTATTTT CASSPPRSISGTLHTDTQYF
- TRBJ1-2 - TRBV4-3 TGCGCCAGCAGCCAAGAAATCAATCGGATCGGAGCTAACTATGGCTACACCTTC CASSQEINRIGANYGYTF
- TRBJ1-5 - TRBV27 TGTGCGACCCGGGGGGTGTATAAGGATCAGCCCCAGCATTTT CATRGVYKDQPQHF
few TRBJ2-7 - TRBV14 TGTGCCAGCAGCCAAGACAGGGGCAGCTCCTACGAGCAGTACTTC CASSQDRGSSYEQYF
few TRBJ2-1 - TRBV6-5 TGTGCCATCCAGGGGCAGACCTACAATGAACAGTTCTTC CAIQGQTYNEQFF
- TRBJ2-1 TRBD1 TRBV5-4 TGTGCCAGCAGCTTAAAATATCGCCCGACAGGGTACAATGAGCAGTTCTTC CASSLKYRPTGYNEQFF
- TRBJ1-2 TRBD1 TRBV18 TGTGCCAGCTCACCCCTGGGACAGGGGGAGAAGGGCTACACCTTC CASSPLGQGEKGYTF
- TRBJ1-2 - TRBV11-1 TGTGCCAGCAGCTTAGGTCGTACAGGCTATGGCTACACCTTC CASSLGRTGYGYTF
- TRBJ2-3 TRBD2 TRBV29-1 TGCAGCACCGGAAGACTAGCGGGGGCGGAGGATACGCAGTATTTT CSTGRLAGAEDTQYF
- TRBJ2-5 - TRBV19 TGTGCCAGTAGTATGGGGAGGCAAGAGACCCAGTACTTC CASSMGRQETQYF
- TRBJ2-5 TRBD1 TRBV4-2 TGTGCCAGCAGCTCGGACAGGGTTAACCAGTACTTC CASSSDRVNQYF
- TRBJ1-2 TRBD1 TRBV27 TGTGCCAGCAGCAGACAGGGGAACTATGGCTACACCTTC CASSRQGNYGYTF
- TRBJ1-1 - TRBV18 TGTGCCAGCTCACCACTATCCCGGGGAAAGTTGTACACTGAAGCTTTCTTT CASSPLSRGKLYTEAFF
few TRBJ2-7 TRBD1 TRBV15 TGTGCCACCAGCTGGGGACAGCATACCTACGAGCAGTACTTC CATSWGQHTYEQYF
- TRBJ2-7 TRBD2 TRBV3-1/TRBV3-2 TGTGCCAGCAGCCAAGAATCTAGGCGGCTAGCGGGAGTTGAAGAGCAGTACTTC CASSQESRRLAGVEEQYF
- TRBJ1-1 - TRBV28 TGTGCCAGCAGTTTACGGGAGACGAACACTGAAGCTTTCTTT CASSLRETNTEAFF
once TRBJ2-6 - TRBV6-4 TGTGCCAGCAGACAAGATGGGGCAGGCTTCTCTGGGGCCAACGTCCTGACTTTC CASRQDGAGFSGANVLTF
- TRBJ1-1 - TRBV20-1 TGCAGCACAACACAGACCACTGAAGCTTTCTTT CSTTQTTEAFF
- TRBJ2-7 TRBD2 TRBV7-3 TGTGCCAGCAGCTTGGCGGGGGGCGACTCCTACGAGCAGTACTTC CASSLAGGDSYEQYF
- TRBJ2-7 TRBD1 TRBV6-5 TGTGCCAGCAGTAGACAGGGGACCGACTACGAGCAGTACTTC CASSRQGTDYEQYF
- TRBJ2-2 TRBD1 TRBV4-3 TGCGCCAGCAGCCAAGATGGGCAGGGGGCGCGTTTTACCGGGGAGCTGTTTTTT CASSQDGQGARFTGELFF
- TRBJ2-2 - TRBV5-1 TGCGCCAGCAGCCCCCTTTCCGTCACCGGGGAGCTGTTTTTT CASSPLSVTGELFF
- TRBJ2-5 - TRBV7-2 TGTGCCAGCAGCTTAGTTAGGGGTCAAGAGACCCAGTACTTC CASSLVRGQETQYF
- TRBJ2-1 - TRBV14 TGTGCCAGCATCGGGGGTAGAGGCTCCTACAATGAGCAGTTCTTC CASIGGRGSYNEQFF
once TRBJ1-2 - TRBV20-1 TGCAGTGTTGACACTAACTATGGCTACACCTTC CSVDTNYGYTF
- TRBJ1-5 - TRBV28 TGTGCCAGCAGGAACCCCTATAGCAATCAGCCCCAGCATTTT CASRNPYSNQPQHF
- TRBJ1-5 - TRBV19 TGTGCCAGTAGCGACAGGTATACCACCGACTCCAATCAGCCCCAGCATTTT CASSDRYTTDSNQPQHF
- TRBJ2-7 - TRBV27 TGTGCCAGCAGTTCAGACAGAACTCCCTACGAGCAGTACTTC CASSSDRTPYEQYF
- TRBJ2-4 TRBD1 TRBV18 TGTGCCAGCTCAGCATCAGGGGGCGCAAACATTCAGTACTTC CASSASGGANIQYF
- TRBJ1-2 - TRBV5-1 TGCGCCAGCAGCTTGCTTCGACAGTCCCTCGGCTACACCTTC CASSLLRQSLGYTF
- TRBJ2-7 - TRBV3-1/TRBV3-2 TGTGCCAGCAGCCAAGGTTCACAGGGAGCCATCGAGCAGTACTTC CASSQGSQGAIEQYF
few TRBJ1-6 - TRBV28 TGTGCCAGCAGTTTATTGGGGCAGGGCAAAGTTTGGGATGATTCACCCCTCCACTTT CASSLLGQGKVWDDSPLHF
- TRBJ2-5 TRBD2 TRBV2 TGTGCCAGCAGTGAAGTGGCGGGAGGAGGGGAGACCCAGTACTTC CASSEVAGGGETQYF
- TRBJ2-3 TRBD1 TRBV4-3 TGCGCCAGCAGCCAAGAATGGACAGGGTCTCGCACAGATACGCAGTATTTT CASSQEWTGSRTDTQYF
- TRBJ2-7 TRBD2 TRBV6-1 TGTGCCAGCAGTGAACGACTAGCGGGCCTCTCCTACGAGCAGTACTTC CASSERLAGLSYEQYF
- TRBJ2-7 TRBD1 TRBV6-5 TGTGCCAGCAGTCCGCGGGACAGGGTGAACGAGCAGTACTTC CASSPRDRVNEQYF
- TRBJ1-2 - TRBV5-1 TGCGCCAGCAGCTCCATCTATGGCTACACCTTC CASSSIYGYTF
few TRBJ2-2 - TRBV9 TGTGCCAGCAGCGAGGGGACAATCGGGGAGCTGTTTTTT CASSEGTIGELFF
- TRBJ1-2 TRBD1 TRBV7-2 TGTGCCAGCAGCCCTAGGTGGGACAGCCTCCGAAATTTAGGTGGCTACACCTTC CASSPRWDSLRNLGGYTF
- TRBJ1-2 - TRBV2 TGTGCCAGCAGTGAATCCCAGGGCAATAACTATGGCTACACCTTC CASSESQGNNYGYTF
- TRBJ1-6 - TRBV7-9 TGTGCCAGCAGCCCCCAAAGTGGGGCCGATTCACCCCTCCACTTT CASSPQSGADSPLHF
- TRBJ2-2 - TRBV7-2 TGTGCCAGCAGCTTAGCCTTGTGGGGGCCGACCGGGGAGCTGTTTTTT CASSLALWGPTGELFF
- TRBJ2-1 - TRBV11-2 TGTGCCAGCAGCTTAGTGGGGACTTGGTATGATGAGCAGTTCTTC CASSLVGTWYDEQFF
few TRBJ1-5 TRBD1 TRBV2 TGTGCCAGCAGTCAGGGGGCGCTTCAGCCCCAGCATTTT CASSQGALQPQHF
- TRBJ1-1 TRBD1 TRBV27 TGTGCCAGCAGTTTACAGGGGGCGGATTACACTGAAGCTTTCTTT CASSLQGADYTEAFF
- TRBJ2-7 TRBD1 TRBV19 TGTGCCAGTAGCATCCAACAGGGGGCCGGTTACTCCTACGAGCAGTACTTC CASSIQQGAGYSYEQYF
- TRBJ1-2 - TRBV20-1 TGCAGTGCTTTTTCCGGGGATGGCTACACCTTC CSAFSGDGYTF
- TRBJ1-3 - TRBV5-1 TGCGCCAGCAGCTTCGGGGAAATAGGGGGAAACACCATATATTTT CASSFGEIGGNTIYF
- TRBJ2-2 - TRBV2 TGTGCCAGCAGTAAACAGGGAACGAACACCGGGGAGCTGTTTTTT CASSKQGTNTGELFF
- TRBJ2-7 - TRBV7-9 TGTGCCAGCAGCCTACAGACCTACGAGCAGTACTTC CASSLQTYEQYF
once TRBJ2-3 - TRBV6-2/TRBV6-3 TGTGCCAGCAGTTCCCCTACGACTAGCACAGATACGCAGTATTTT CASSSPTTSTDTQYF
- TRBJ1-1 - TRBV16 TGTGCCAGCAGCCCAAATCTCGGGGGGGTGGGCACTGAAGCTTTCTTT CASSPNLGGVGTEAFF
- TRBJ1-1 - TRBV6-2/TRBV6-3 TGTGCCAGCAGCCGCGACAGAGACCCCCGGGCTTTCTTT CASSRDRDPRAFF
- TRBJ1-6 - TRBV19 TGTGCCAGTAGTATACAGGGTTATAATTCACCCCTCCACTTT CASSIQGYNSPLHF
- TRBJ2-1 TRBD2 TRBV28 TGTGCCAGCAGGACCGGGACTAGCGGGGCCTACAATGAGCAGTTCTTC CASRTGTSGAYNEQFF
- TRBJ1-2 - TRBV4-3 TGCGCCAGCAGCCCCGGGACACTTAGTACTGGCTACACCTTC CASSPGTLSTGYTF